The clone carrying this T cell receptor (beta chain) showed up just a few times. This entry comes from a study of identical twins. TCRdb analysed the 5' RACE reads with MiXCR anew, one entry per CDR3 protein. The sample holds some 730,000 distinct CDR3 sequences; 15% to 20% are singletons and the top ten take over 10%. The germline V and J ends were trimmed by 7 bases and 0 bases, with 13 bases remaining between them. Per germline, CDR1 SGHAT and CDR2 FQNNGV. This CDR3 comprises 15 residues. The same data also contributed to another study, on T cells expressing NK-cell markers. Per that paper: Sorted T-cell subsets CD3+CD56+NKG2C+, CD3+CD56+NKG2C- and CD3+CD56-NKG2C+ were TCR beta-sequenced.

Sequenced sample: PBMCs. The source of this sequence is a young woman in good health. The V call is TRBV11-2, the J call TRBJ2-1; a possible D gene is TRBD1 (5 bases). The CDR3 sequence: CASTLGLTSYNEQFF. The DNA for the CDR3 is TGTGCCAGCACCCTGGGGCTGACCTCCTACAATGAGCAGTTCTTC.